What follows is one T cell receptor beta chain and its context. No antigen is known for it. The sample originates from a study of cytomegalovirus exposure and HLA in healthy donors. Study context: Genotyping of about 400 donors showed that 65% to 90% belonged to the Caucasian-associated ancestry cluster.

Use of 60 Vbeta and 13 Jbeta primers characterized the PCR. The table came from immunoSEQ multiplex PCR; TCRdb's copy has only in-frame clones and leaves some out. The sample carries around 130,000 clones, more than 80% recorded once. Germline V gene data show CDR1 as LNHDA and CDR2 as SQIVND (reference sequence). The CDR3 consists of 13 residues. The J segment lost 4 bases and the V segment lost 8 bases, leaving 6 bases of the junction unmatched. Study-level results: Rarity held for most TCR sequences, but there were some public TCRs that occurred in many donors.

The genes are TRBV19 and TRBJ2-5; 8 nucleotides agree with TRBD1. The sequencing input was PBMCs. The receptor was derived from a woman in her 40s in good health and CMV-seropositive. CDR3 amino acids: CASRLTGGETQYF. The CDR3, as DNA: TGTGCCAGTCGCCTCACAGGGGGAGAGACCCAGTACTTC.